This entry is about one T cell receptor (beta chain). Antigen unknown. V shed 5 bases and J shed 3 bases, with 9 bases lying between them. The CDR3 totals 13 residues. CDR1 is SGHRS, CDR2 YFSETQ, per germline. This sample was included in a study of OX40 agonist ivuxolimab in advanced cancers. Study-wide points: What antigens the expanded peripheral T cells recognized was never established. CD8+ T cells averaged more expanded clones than CD4+.

Produced via immunoSEQ multiplex PCR; TCRdb's table is partial and in-frame only. The sample shows fewer than 85,000 clones, 85% of them seen only once. Blood got drawn at baseline, again on cycle 4 day 1, and then on cycle 7 day 1. The TCR comes from an adult with an advanced solid tumor such as melanoma, head and neck, liver or kidney cancer. This sequence joins TRBV5-1 and TRBJ1-5; D gene ambiguous. This material consisted of CD4+ or CD8+ T cells sorted from blood, taken in a trial of the OX40 agonist ivuxolimab. The CDR3 DNA sequence: TGCGCCAGCAGTTTGTCAAACAATCAGCCCCAGCATTTT. Protein: CASSLSNNQPQHF.